Below, 16 T cell receptor beta chains from the same sample are listed, as sequenced in a study of cytomegalovirus exposure and HLA in healthy donors. The repertoire was sequenced with immunoSEQ multiplex PCR; TCRdb's copy has only in-frame clones and lacks some. Of around 70,000 clones in the sample, approximately 95% were seen once. Sequencing used PBMCs. The receptors come from a man aged 18 to 35 in good health and CMV-seropositive.

The chain couples TRBV19 to TRBJ2-7; D may be TRBD2 (5 bases). Germline CDR1 and CDR2: LNHDA and SQIVND (reference sequence). This CDR3 region has 10 residues. V lost 9 bases to trimming and J lost 4 bases, with 7 bases between them. The CDR3 is CASGDYEQYF. Here the CDR3 DNA reads TGTGCCAGCGGGGATTACGAGCAGTACTTC. The complete variable domain, with remaining parts taken from reference TRBV19 and TRBJ2-7, reads DGGITQSPKYLFRKEGQNVTLSCEQNLNHDAMYWYRQDPGQGLRLIYYSQIVNDFQKGDIAEGYSVSREKKESFPLTVTSAQKNPTAFYLCASGDYEQYFGPGTRLTVT.

CDR3 amino acids: CASRAGLRNQPQHF. CDR3 DNA sequence: TGTGCCAGCAGGGCGGGTTTACGCAATCAGCCCCAGCATTTT. The gene calls are TRBV28 and TRBJ1-5; D call uncertain. The V end lost 6 bases, the J end lost 2 bases, and 11 bases lay between the germline ends. There are 14 residues in the CDR3. Per germline, CDR1 MDHEN and CDR2 SYDVKM.

This rearrangement joins TRBV7-9 to TRBJ2-7; D remains unclear. The CDR3 has 12 residues. The germline CDR1 and CDR2 sequences are SEHNR and FQNEAQ (reference sequence). Trimming left V 1 base short and J 6 bases short, with 7 bases between. The CDR3, as DNA: TGTGCCAGCAGCTTAGGTGGCGGCGAGCAGTACTTC. As protein: CASSLGGGEQYF.

The chain recombines TRBV6-6 with TRBJ2-5; a possible D gene is TRBD2 (5 bases). The CDR3 is made up of 14 amino acids. The V gene lost 7 bases and the J gene lost 4 bases, with 16 bases spanning the gap. CDR1 and CDR2 from the germline V gene are MNHNY and SVGAGI (reference sequence). The CDR3 DNA reads as TGTGCCAGCACCACGGACTCCTATGTAGAGACCCAGTACTTC. This codes for CASTTDSYVETQYF.

The genes are TRBV28 and TRBJ2-3, with TRBD1 identical over 8 bases. The junction had 13 bases not matched to a gene; V was cut back by 5 bases and J by 0 bases. CDR1 is MDHEN and CDR2 is SYDVKM in the germline V gene. The CDR3 covers 18 residues. The CDR3 coding sequence is TGTGCCAGCAGTCGGGGACAGGCGAGAGGCACTAGCACAGATACGCAGTATTTT. Amino acid sequence: CASSRGQARGTSTDTQYF.

V usage is TRBV10-1 and J usage is TRBJ2-1; D is ambiguous. The germline V gene has CDR1 WNHNN and CDR2 SYGVQD (reference sequence). Trimming removed 5 bases from V and 2 bases from J, with 10 bases in between. The CDR3 length is 14 residues. CDR3 bases: TGCGCCAGCAGTAAACAGAACGCCTACAATGAGCAGTTCTTC. The encoded protein is CASSKQNAYNEQFF.

The gene calls are TRBV18 and TRBJ1-1, with 8 bases identical to TRBD1. The CDR3 has 15 residues. CDR1 and CDR2 from the germline V gene are KGHSH and LQKENI. V lost 5 bases and J lost 6; bases outside the gene matches: 11. The DNA for the CDR3 is TGTGCCAGCTCAGAGATTGACAGGGGTGGTGCTGAAGCTTTCTTT. It is translated as CASSEIDRGGAEAFF.

For the CDR3, the DNA is TGTGCCAGCAGCTTAATGGGACAGGTTACTTTCTTT. This translates into CASSLMGQVTFF. The gene calls are TRBV13 and TRBJ1-1, with TRBD1 matching 8 bases. Looked up from germline, CDR1 is PRHDT and CDR2 is FYEKMQ (reference sequence). The V gene end was trimmed by 2 bases and the J gene end by 12 bases; junction bases not matched to a gene: 5. The length of the CDR3 is 12 residues.

J is TRBJ2-5 and V is TRBV5-6, with 13 bases fitting TRBD2. J was trimmed by 3 bases and V by 4 bases; bases with no gene match: 6. CDR1 and CDR2 (germline): SGHDT, YYEEEE. The CDR3 contains 16 residues. The CDR3 here is CASSGELAGGEETQYF. DNA of the CDR3: TGTGCCAGCAGCGGGGAACTAGCGGGAGGGGAAGAGACCCAGTACTTC.

The J gene is TRBJ2-7, the V gene TRBV30; no clear D gene. With 3 bases removed from V and 3 bases from J, the gap between germline ends came to 9 bases. The CDR3 length is 12 residues. The V gene's germline CDR1 is GTSNPN and CDR2 SVGIG (reference sequence). This CDR3 is CAWSPRVYEQYF. The CDR3 DNA follows: TGTGCCTGGAGCCCCCGGGTCTACGAGCAGTACTTC. Based on the CDR3 plus reference TRBV30 and TRBJ2-7, the full variable domain is SQTIHQWPATLVQPVGSPLSLECTVEGTSNPNLYWYRQAAGRGLQLLFYSVGIGQISSEVPQNLSASRPQDRQFILSSKKLLLSDSGFYLCAWSPRVYEQYFGPGTRLTVT.

The V gene is TRBV18, the J gene TRBJ2-7; 11 nucleotides agree with TRBD2. J gave up 4 bases and V 3 bases, and 5 bases lay outside the gene matches. CDR3 size: 15 residues. Germline V lookup: CDR1 KGHSH, CDR2 LQKENI. CDR3 sequence (DNA): TGTGCCAGCTCACCGCAGGGGACTAGCGGATACGAGCAGTACTTC. It yields the protein CASSPQGTSGYEQYF.

CDR3 nucleotides: TGCAGCCTATTAGAGTCGGAAAAACTGTTTTTT. The encoded protein is CSLLESEKLFF. This chain connects TRBV29-1 to TRBJ1-4; unclear D gene. The CDR3 sequence is 11 residues long. Germline CDR1 and CDR2: SQVTM and ANQGSEA. V shed 8 bases and J shed 8 bases, with 12 bases lying between them.

In DNA, the CDR3 is TGTGCCAGCAGCCAGGGCAGCCATCAGCCCCAGCATTTT. The encoded protein is CASSQGSHQPQHF. The chain carries TRBV7-2 and TRBJ1-5, with D maybe TRBD1 (5 bases). This CDR3 contains 13 residues. V was pared by 5 bases and J by 5 bases, with 10 bases between. The germline V gene encodes CDR1 SGHTA and CDR2 FQGNSA.

This chain uses TRBV7-6 with TRBJ2-1; 7 bases are a match to TRBD2. The CDR3 runs to 15 residues. Looked up from germline, CDR1 is SGHVS and CDR2 is FNYEAQ. Trimming took 1 base from V and 6 from J; bases not matched to a gene: 6. CDR3 nucleotides: TGTGCCAGCAGCTTAGAAGCGGGAAGCCGCAATGAGCAGTTCTTC. This gives the protein CASSLEAGSRNEQFF.

The V call is TRBV19, the J call TRBJ1-5; the match to TRBD1 covers 8 bases. The CDR3 has 17 residues. J was trimmed by 6 bases and V by 4 bases; bases with no gene match: 14. Looked up from germline, CDR1 is LNHDA and CDR2 is SQIVND (reference sequence). CDR3 residues: CASSTTGGTGSGQPQHF. The CDR3 DNA reads as TGTGCCAGTAGTACAACGGGTGGGACAGGATCCGGTCAGCCCCAGCATTTT.

The chain recombines TRBV19 with TRBJ1-2; tentative D call: TRBD1 (5 bases). Trimming took 6 bases from V and 0 from J, leaving 17 bases between them. This CDR3 contains 16 residues. CDR1 is LNHDA and CDR2 is SQIVND in the germline V gene (reference sequence). The CDR3 here is CASSNHKGMANYGYTF. In DNA, the CDR3 is TGTGCCAGTAGCAATCACAAGGGGATGGCTAACTATGGCTACACCTTC.